This TCR beta chain comes out of a study of low-dose radiotherapy and immunotherapy resistance in tumors. Alpha- and beta-chain coverage of first-strand cDNA came from TRAV- and TRBV-specific primers. With a constant-region primer and a V-primer adapter, TCRs were subjected to about 20 PCR cycles of amplification. TCRdb re-called the reads with MiXCR, one entry per CDR3 protein. The table lists under 90,000 distinct CDR3 sequences, 18% of them singletons. Stated time point: before trial treatment. This CDR3 comprises 13 residues. CDR1 and CDR2 from the germline V gene are SGHTA and FQGNSA. The V end was cut by 4 bases, the J end by 6 bases, with 13 bases between.

Source: PBMCs, taken before treatment. The V and J genes are TRBV7-2 and TRBJ2-7; D ambiguous. This receptor was taken from a male donor with prostate cancer. The CDR3 reads CASSSGPALEQYF. Here the CDR3 DNA reads TGTGCCAGCAGCTCCGGACCCGCCCTCGAGCAGTACTTC. The full variable domain, in which reference TRBV7-2 and TRBJ2-7 provide the parts outside the CDR3, is GAGVSQSPSNKVTEKGKDVELRCDPISGHTALYWYRQSLGQGLEFLIYFQGNSAPDKSGLPSDRFSAERTGGSVSTLTIQRTQQEDSAVYLCASSSGPALEQYFGPGTRLTVT.